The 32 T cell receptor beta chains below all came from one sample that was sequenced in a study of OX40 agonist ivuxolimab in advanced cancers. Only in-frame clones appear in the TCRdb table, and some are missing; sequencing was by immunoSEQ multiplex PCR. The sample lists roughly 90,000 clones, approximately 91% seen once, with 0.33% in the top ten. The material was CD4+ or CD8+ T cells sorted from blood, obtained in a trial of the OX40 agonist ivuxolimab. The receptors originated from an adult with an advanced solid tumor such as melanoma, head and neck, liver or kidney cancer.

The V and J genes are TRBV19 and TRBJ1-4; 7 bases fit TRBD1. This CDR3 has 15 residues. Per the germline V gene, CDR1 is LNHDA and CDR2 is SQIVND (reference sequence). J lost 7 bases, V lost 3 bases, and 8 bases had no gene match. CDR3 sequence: CASSIRGQVGEKLFF. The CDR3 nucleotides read TGTGCCAGTAGTATCCGAGGACAGGTCGGTGAAAAACTGTTTTTT.

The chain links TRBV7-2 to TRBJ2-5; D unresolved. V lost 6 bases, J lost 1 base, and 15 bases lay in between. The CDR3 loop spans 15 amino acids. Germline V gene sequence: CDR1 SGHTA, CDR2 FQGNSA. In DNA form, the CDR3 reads TGTGCCAGCAGGCGTAACAGAGCCTCCCAAGAGACCCAGTACTTC. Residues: CASRRNRASQETQYF.

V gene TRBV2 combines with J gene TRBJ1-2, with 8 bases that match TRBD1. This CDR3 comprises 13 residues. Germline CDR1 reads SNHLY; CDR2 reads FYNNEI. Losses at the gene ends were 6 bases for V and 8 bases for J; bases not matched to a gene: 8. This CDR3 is CASRTQGAPGYTF. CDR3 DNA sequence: TGTGCCAGCAGAACGCAGGGGGCGCCCGGCTACACCTTC.

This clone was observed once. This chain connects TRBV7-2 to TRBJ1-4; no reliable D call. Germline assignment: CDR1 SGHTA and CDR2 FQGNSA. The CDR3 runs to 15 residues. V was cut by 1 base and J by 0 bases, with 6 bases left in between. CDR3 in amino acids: CASSLGRTTNEKLFF. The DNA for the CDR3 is TGTGCCAGCAGCTTAGGGAGAACAACTAATGAAAAACTGTTTTTT.

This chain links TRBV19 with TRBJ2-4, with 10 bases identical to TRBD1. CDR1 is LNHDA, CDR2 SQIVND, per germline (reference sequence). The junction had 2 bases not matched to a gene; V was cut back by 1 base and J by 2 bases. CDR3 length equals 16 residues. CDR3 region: CASSIGDRGTKNIQYF. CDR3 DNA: TGTGCCAGTAGTATAGGGGACAGGGGAACCAAAAACATTCAGTACTTC.

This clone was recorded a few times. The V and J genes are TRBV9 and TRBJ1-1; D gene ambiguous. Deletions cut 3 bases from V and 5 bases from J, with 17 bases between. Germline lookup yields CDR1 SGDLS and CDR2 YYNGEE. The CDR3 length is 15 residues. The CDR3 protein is CASSGTLRGETEAFF. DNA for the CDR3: TGTGCCAGCAGCGGGACCCTACGGGGAGAAACTGAAGCTTTCTTT.

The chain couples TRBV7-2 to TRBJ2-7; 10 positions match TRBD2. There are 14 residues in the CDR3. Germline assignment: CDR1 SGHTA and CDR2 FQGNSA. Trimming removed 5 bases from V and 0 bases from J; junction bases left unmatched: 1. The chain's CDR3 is CASSRLAGSYEQYF. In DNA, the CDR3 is TGTGCCAGCAGCCGACTAGCGGGCTCCTACGAGCAGTACTTC.

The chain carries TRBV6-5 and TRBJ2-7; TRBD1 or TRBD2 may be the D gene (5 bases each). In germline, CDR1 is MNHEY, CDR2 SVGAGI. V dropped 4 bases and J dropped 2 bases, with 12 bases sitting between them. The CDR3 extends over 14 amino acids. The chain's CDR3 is CASSSTGPTYEQYF. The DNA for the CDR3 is TGTGCCAGCAGTTCAACGGGACCCACCTACGAGCAGTACTTC.

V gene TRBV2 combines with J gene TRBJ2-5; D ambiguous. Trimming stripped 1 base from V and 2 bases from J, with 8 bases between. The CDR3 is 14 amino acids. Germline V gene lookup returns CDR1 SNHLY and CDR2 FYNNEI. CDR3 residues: CASSEGQMQETQYF. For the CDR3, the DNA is TGTGCCAGCAGTGAAGGACAAATGCAAGAGACCCAGTACTTC.

CDR3 in amino acids: CAISESSGSATVTGELFF. The CDR3 DNA is TGTGCCATCAGTGAGTCTAGCGGGAGTGCTACGGTCACCGGGGAGCTGTTTTTT. This chain connects TRBV10-3 to TRBJ2-2; TRBD2 matches 9 bases. Germline CDR1 ENHRY, CDR2 SYGVKD. The V segment lost 0 bases and the J segment 4 bases; nucleotides outside the gene matches: 9. The CDR3 extends over 18 amino acids.

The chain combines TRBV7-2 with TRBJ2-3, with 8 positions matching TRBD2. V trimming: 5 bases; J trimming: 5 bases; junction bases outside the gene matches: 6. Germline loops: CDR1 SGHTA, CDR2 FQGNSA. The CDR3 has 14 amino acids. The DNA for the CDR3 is TGTGCCAGCAGCCACGGACTAGCCGGAGATACGCAGTATTTT. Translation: CASSHGLAGDTQYF.

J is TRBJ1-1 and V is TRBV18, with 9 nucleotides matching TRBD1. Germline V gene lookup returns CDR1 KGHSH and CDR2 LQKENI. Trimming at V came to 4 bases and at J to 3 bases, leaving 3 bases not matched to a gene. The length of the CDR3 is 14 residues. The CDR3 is CASSQDRGYTEAFF. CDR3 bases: TGTGCCAGCTCACAAGACAGGGGGTACACTGAAGCTTTCTTT.

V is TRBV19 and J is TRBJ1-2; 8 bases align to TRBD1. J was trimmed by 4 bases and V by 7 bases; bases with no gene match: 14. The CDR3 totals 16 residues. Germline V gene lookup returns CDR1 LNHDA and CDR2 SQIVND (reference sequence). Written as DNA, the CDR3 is TGTGCCAGTAAGCCCAGGGGACAGGCGAATATCTATGGCTACACCTTC. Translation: CASKPRGQANIYGYTF.

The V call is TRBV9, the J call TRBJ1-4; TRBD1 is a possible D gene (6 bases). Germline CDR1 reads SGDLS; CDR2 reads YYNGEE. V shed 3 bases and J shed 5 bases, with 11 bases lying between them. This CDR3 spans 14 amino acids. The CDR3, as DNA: TGTGCCAGCAGCGGGGACATTTCGAATGAAAAACTGTTTTTT. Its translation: CASSGDISNEKLFF.

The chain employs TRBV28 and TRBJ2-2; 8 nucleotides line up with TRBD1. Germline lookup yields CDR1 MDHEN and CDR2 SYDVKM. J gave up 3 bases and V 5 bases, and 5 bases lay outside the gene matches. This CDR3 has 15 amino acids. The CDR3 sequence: CASSPAGGDTGELFF. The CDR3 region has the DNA TGTGCCAGCAGTCCCGCAGGGGGCGACACCGGGGAGCTGTTTTTT.

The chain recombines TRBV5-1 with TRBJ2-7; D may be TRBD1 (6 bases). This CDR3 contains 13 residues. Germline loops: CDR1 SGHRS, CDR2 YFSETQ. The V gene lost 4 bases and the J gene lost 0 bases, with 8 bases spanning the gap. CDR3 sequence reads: CASSQGPSYEQYF. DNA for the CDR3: TGCGCCAGCAGCCAGGGGCCCTCCTACGAGCAGTACTTC. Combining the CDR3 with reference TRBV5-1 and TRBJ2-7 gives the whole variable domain KAGVTQTPRYLIKTRGQQVTLSCSPISGHRSVSWYQQTPGQGLQFLFEYFSETQRNKGNFPGRFSGRQFSNSRSEMNVSTLELGDSALYLCASSQGPSYEQYFGPGTRLTVT.

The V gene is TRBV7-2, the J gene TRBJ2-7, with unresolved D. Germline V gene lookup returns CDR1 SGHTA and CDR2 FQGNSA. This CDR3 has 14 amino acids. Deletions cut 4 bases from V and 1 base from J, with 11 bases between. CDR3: CASSSYRNSYEQYF. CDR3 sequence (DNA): TGTGCCAGCAGCTCTTATCGCAATTCCTACGAGCAGTACTTC. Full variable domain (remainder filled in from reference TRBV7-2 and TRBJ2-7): GAGVSQSPSNKVTEKGKDVELRCDPISGHTALYWYRQSLGQGLEFLIYFQGNSAPDKSGLPSDRFSAERTGGSVSTLTIQRTQQEDSAVYLCASSSYRNSYEQYFGPGTRLTVT.

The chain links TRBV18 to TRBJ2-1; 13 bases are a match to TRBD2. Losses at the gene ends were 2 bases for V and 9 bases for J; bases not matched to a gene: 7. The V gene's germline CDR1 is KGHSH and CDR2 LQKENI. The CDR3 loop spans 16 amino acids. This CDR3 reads CASSPTGLAGEVEQFF. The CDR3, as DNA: TGTGCCAGCTCACCAACCGGACTAGCGGGAGAGGTTGAGCAGTTCTTC.

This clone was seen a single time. CDR3 sequence reads: CASSLKETTRYGELFF. The CDR3 bases are TGTGCCAGCAGCCTAAAGGAGACTACCCGTTATGGGGAGCTGTTTTTT. The chain carries TRBV7-3 and TRBJ2-2; the D gene is possibly TRBD2 (5 bases). Deletions cut 5 bases from V and 8 bases from J, with 21 bases between. The germline CDR1 and CDR2 sequences are SGHTA and FQGTGA. The CDR3 contains 16 residues.

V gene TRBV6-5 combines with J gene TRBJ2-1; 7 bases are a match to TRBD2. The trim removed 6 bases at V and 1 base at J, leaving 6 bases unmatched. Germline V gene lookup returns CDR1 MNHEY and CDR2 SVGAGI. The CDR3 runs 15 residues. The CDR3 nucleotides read TGTGCCAGCAGGAGACTAGCCCTGTCCTACAATGAGCAGTTCTTC. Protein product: CASRRLALSYNEQFF.

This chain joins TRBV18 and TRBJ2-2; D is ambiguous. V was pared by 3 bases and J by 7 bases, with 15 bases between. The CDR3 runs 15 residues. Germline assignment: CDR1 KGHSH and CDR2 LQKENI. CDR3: CASSPANPDVGELFF. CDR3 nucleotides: TGTGCCAGCTCACCTGCTAACCCGGACGTCGGGGAGCTGTTTTTT. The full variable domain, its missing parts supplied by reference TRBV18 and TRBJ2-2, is NAGVMQNPRHLVRRRGQEARLRCSPMKGHSHVYWYRQLPEEGLKFMVYLQKENIIDESGMPKERFSAEFPKEGPSILRIQQVVRGDSAAYFCASSPANPDVGELFFGEGSRLTVL.

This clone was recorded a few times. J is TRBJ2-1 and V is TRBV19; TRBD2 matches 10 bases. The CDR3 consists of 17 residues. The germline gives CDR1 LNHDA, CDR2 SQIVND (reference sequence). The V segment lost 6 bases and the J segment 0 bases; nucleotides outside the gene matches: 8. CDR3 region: CASRKGAGGSSYNEQFF. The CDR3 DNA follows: TGTGCCAGTAGAAAAGGAGCGGGAGGGTCCTCCTACAATGAGCAGTTCTTC. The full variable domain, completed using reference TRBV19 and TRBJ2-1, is DGGITQSPKYLFRKEGQNVTLSCEQNLNHDAMYWYRQDPGQGLRLIYYSQIVNDFQKGDIAEGYSVSREKKESFPLTVTSAQKNPTAFYLCASRKGAGGSSYNEQFFGPGTRLTVL.

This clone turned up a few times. CDR3: CASSFTGGSLGGYTF. CDR3 bases: TGTGCCAGCAGCTTTACAGGGGGCTCTTTGGGAGGCTACACCTTC. The V call is TRBV5-4, the J call TRBJ1-2, with 9 bases that match TRBD1. Germline CDR1 SGHNT, CDR2 YYREEE (reference sequence). V lost 2 bases, J lost 8 bases, and 10 bases stayed unmatched. The CDR3 sequence is 15 residues long.

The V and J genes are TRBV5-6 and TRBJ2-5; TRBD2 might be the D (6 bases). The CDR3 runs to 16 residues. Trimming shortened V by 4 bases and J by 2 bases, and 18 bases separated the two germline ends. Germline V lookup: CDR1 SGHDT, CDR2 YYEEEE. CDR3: CASSPMTSRVQETQYF. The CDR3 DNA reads TGTGCCAGCAGCCCCATGACTAGTCGGGTTCAAGAGACCCAGTACTTC.

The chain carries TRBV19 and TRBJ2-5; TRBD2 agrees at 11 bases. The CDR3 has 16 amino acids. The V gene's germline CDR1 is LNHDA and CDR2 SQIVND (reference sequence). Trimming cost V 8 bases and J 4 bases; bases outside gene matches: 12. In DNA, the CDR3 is TGTGCCAGTTCAAACTCCGGGACTAGCGGCGGAGAGACCCAGTACTTC. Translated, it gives CASSNSGTSGGETQYF.

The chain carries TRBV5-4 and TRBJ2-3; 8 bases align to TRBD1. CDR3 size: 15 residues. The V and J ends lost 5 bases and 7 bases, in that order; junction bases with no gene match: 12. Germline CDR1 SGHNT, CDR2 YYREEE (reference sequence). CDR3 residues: CASRDSQGAQHTQYF. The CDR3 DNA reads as TGTGCCAGCAGGGATTCGCAGGGGGCGCAACATACGCAGTATTTT.

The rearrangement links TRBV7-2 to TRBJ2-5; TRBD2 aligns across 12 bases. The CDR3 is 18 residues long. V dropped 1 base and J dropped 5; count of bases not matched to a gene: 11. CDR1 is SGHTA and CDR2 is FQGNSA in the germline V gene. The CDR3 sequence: CASSLGRLAGGPAETQYF. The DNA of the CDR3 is TGTGCCAGCAGCTTAGGGAGGCTAGCGGGAGGGCCTGCTGAGACCCAGTACTTC.

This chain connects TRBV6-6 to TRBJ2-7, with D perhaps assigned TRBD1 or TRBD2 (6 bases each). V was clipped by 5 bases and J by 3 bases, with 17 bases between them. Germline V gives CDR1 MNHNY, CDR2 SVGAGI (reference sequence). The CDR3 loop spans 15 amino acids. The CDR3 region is CASSRGEGGVYEQYF. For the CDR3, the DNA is TGTGCCAGCAGTCGCGGAGAGGGGGGTGTCTACGAGCAGTACTTC.

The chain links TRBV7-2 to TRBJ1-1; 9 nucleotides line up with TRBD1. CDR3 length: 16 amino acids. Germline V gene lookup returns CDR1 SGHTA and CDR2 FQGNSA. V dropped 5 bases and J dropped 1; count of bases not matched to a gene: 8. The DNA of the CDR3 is TGTGCCAGCAGCGTTGGGACAGGGACCCCGAACACTGAAGCTTTCTTT. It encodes CASSVGTGTPNTEAFF. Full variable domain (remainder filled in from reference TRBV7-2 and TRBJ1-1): GAGVSQSPSNKVTEKGKDVELRCDPISGHTALYWYRQSLGQGLEFLIYFQGNSAPDKSGLPSDRFSAERTGGSVSTLTIQRTQQEDSAVYLCASSVGTGTPNTEAFFGQGTRLTVV.

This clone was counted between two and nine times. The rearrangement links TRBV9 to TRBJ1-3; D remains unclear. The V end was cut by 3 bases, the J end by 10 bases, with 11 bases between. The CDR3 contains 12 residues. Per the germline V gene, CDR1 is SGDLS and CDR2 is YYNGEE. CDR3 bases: TGTGCCAGCAGCGACGAGATGAGGACCATATATTTT. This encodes CASSDEMRTIYF.

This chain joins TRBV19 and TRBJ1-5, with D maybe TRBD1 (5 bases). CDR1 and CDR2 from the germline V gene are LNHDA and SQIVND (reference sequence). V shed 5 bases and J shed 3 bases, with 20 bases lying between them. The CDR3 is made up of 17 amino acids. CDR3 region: CASSPNNPGRYNQPQHF. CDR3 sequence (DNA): TGTGCCAGTAGTCCTAACAACCCGGGGCGGTACAATCAGCCCCAGCATTTT.

CDR3 amino acids: CASSPVRAAVTIQYF. The CDR3 DNA sequence: TGTGCCAGCAGTCCGGTCAGGGCGGCGGTGACCATTCAGTACTTC. The rearrangement links TRBV6-1 to TRBJ2-4; perhaps TRBD1 as D (5 bases). V was clipped by 5 bases and J by 9 bases, with 20 bases between them. This CDR3 region has 15 residues. CDR1 and CDR2 (germline): MNHNS, SASEGT.